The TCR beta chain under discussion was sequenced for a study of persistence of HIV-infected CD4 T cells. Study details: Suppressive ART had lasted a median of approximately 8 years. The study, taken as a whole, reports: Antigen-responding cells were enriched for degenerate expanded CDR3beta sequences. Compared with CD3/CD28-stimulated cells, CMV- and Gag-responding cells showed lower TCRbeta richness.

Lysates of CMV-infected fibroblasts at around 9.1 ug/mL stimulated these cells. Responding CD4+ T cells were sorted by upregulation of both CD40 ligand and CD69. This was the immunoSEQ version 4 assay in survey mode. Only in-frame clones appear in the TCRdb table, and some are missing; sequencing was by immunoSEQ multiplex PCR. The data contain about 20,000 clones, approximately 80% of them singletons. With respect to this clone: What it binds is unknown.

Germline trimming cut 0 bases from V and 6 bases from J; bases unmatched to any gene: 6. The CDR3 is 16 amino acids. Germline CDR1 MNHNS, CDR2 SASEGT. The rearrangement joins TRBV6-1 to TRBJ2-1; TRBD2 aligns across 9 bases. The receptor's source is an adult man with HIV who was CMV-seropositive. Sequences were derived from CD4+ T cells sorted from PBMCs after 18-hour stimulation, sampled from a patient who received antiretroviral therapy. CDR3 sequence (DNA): TGTGCCAGCAGTGAAGCGCGAGCGGGGGGCCTCAATGAGCAGTTCTTC. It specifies CASSEARAGGLNEQFF.